Listed here are 21 T cell receptor beta chains from one sample, sequenced in a study of molecular identifiers for immune sequencing clone quantification. Using its own MiXCR run on the PCR reads, TCRdb lists one record per CDR3 protein. The data hold 460,000 or so distinct CDR3 sequences, with less than 30% observed a single time. Material for sequencing was naive CD8+ T cells from blood, with Jurkat cell RNA spiked in. The subset is: FACS-sorted CD8+CD4-CCR7+CD45RA+ naive T cells. Receptors originate from a human donor in good health. Some libraries in this study had Jurkat cell RNA spiked in.

The rearrangement joins TRBV30 to TRBJ1-3; 8 bases are a match to TRBD1. The ends lost 5 bases at V and 2 bases at J; junction bases unmatched: 5. This CDR3 is built from 14 residues. CDR1 is GTSNPN, CDR2 SVGIG, per germline (reference sequence). In nucleotides, the CDR3 is TGTGCCTGGGGACAGGGATCGACTGGAAACACCATATATTTT. Residues: CAWGQGSTGNTIYF.

This clonotype has ten or more counts. The chain combines TRBV4-2 with TRBJ2-7; 7 nucleotides line up with TRBD2. The trim removed 4 bases at V and 3 bases at J, leaving 9 bases unmatched. The germline V gene encodes CDR1 LGHNA and CDR2 YNFKEQ. The CDR3 length is 15 residues. CDR3 loop: CASSLSLAAYYEQYF. CDR3 coding DNA: TGTGCCAGCAGCCTCTCCCTAGCGGCCTACTACGAGCAGTACTTC.

This clonotype was detected only a few times. CDR3 coding DNA: TGTGCCAGCAGCTTAGACGGGACAGCTACCTACGAGCAGTACTTC. Translating gives CASSLDGTATYEQYF. J is TRBJ2-7 and V is TRBV7-8, with TRBD1 matching over 7 bases. Trimming at V came to 1 base and at J to 2 bases, leaving 5 bases not matched to a gene. This CDR3 contains 15 residues. Per the germline V gene, CDR1 is SGHVS and CDR2 is FQNEAQ.

This clonotype occurred many times. The rearrangement uses TRBV10-3 and TRBJ1-5; 7 bases are shared with TRBD1. The V segment lost 6 bases and the J segment 7 bases; nucleotides outside the gene matches: 6. Germline V CDR1 and CDR2: ENHRY, SYGVKD. The CDR3 sequence is 13 residues long. The CDR3 loop reads CAISETGYQPQHF. The CDR3, as DNA: TGTGCCATCAGCGAGACAGGGTACCAGCCCCAGCATTTT.

A word on this clonotype: The junction departs from germline at one end; a sequencing error may be responsible. The V and J genes are TRBV27 and TRBJ2-4; D is undetermined. The CDR3 has 14 residues. Germline assignment: CDR1 MNHEY and CDR2 SMNVEV (reference sequence). The CDR3 here is CASSLGTAKNIQCF. In DNA form, the CDR3 reads TGTGCCAGCAGTTTAGGAACAGCCAAAAACATTCAGTGCTTC.

In its sample, this clonotype was seen once. The chain recombines TRBV27 with TRBJ2-7, with D possibly being TRBD1 (6 bases). Trimming took 4 bases from V and 2 from J, leaving 12 bases between them. CDR1 and CDR2 (germline): MNHEY, SMNVEV (reference sequence). This CDR3 is 14 amino acids long. The CDR3 sequence: CASSSTGQPYEQYF. The CDR3 bases are TGTGCCAGCAGTTCGACAGGTCAGCCCTACGAGCAGTACTTC.

There are many counts of this clonotype. This sequence joins TRBV5-1 and TRBJ1-1; D is uncertain. The CDR3 is 13 amino acids. V was trimmed by 4 bases and J by 0 bases, leaving 7 bases between them. The germline V gene has CDR1 SGHRS and CDR2 YFSETQ. This CDR3 is CASSGLLNTEAFF. CDR3 coding DNA: TGCGCCAGCAGCGGGCTTTTGAACACTGAAGCTTTCTTT.

This clonotype showed up many times. The chain couples TRBV7-2 to TRBJ1-5; 7 bases match TRBD1. The CDR3 has 17 amino acids. V lost 2 bases to trimming and J lost 0 bases; unmatched junction nucleotides: 7. CDR1 is SGHTA, CDR2 FQGNSA, per germline. CDR3: CASSLLGGPYSNQPQHF. As DNA, the CDR3 is TGTGCCAGCAGCTTATTAGGGGGCCCTTATAGCAATCAGCCCCAGCATTTT. Combining the CDR3 with reference TRBV7-2 and TRBJ1-5 gives the whole variable domain GAGVSQSPSNKVTEKGKDVELRCDPISGHTALYWYRQSLGQGLEFLIYFQGNSAPDKSGLPSDRFSAERTGGSVSTLTIQRTQQEDSAVYLCASSLLGGPYSNQPQHFGDGTRLSIL.

This clonotype came up a few times. The CDR3 coding sequence is TGTGCCAGCAGTCCAGGACAGGGTTTTCATGGCTACACCTTC. It translates to CASSPGQGFHGYTF. The V call is TRBV12-3 or TRBV12-4, the J call TRBJ1-2; 8 nucleotides agree with TRBD1. V was clipped by 5 bases and J by 6 bases; unmatched bases: 8. The CDR3 is made up of 14 amino acids.

Concerning this clonotype itself: This may be a read error, as it is one base from a much larger clone. The chain is built from TRBV6-2 or TRBV6-3 and TRBJ1-1; the D gene is possibly TRBD1 (6 bases). The germline CDR1 and CDR2 sequences are MNHEY and SVGEGT. With 6 bases removed from V and 6 bases from J, the gap between germline ends came to 14 bases. The CDR3 loop spans 13 amino acids. The CDR3 region has the DNA TGTGCCAGCAGCGACGACAGGTTCCCTGAAGCTTTCTTT. It is translated as CASSDDRFPEAFF.

About this clonotype itself: This sequence may be a read error, since a much larger clone differs from it by one base. The chain recombines TRBV7-9 with TRBJ1-1; possible D gene TRBD1, 5 bases. CDR1 and CDR2 from the germline V gene are SEHNR and FQNEAQ (reference sequence). The CDR3 is made up of 13 amino acids. CDR3 sequence: CAGSYGTALEAFF. The CDR3, as DNA: TGTGCCGGCAGCTACGGGACCGCCCTTGAAGCTTTCTTT.

Many counts were recorded for this clonotype. The chain joins TRBV5-1 to TRBJ2-5; the D gene is possibly TRBD1 (5 bases). V dropped 9 bases and J dropped 3 bases, with 15 bases sitting between them. CDR1 SGHRS and CDR2 YFSETQ come from the germline V gene. The CDR3 contains 13 residues. The CDR3 loop is CATRQKQEETQYF. The CDR3 coding sequence is TGCGCCACGCGACAGAAACAGGAAGAGACCCAGTACTTC.

This clonotype was seen repeatedly, ten times or more. The chain couples TRBV7-9 to TRBJ1-4; D unresolved. Trimming left V 2 bases short and J 5 bases short, with 6 bases between. CDR1 and CDR2 (germline): SEHNR, FQNEAQ (reference sequence). The CDR3 is 13 residues long. CDR3 in amino acids: CASSLIENEKLFF. The CDR3 coding sequence is TGTGCCAGCAGCTTAATCGAGAATGAAAAACTGTTTTTT.

This clonotype was detected only a few times. The chain has TRBV5-1 and TRBJ2-1, with D unclear. The germline gives CDR1 SGHRS, CDR2 YFSETQ. CDR3 size: 13 residues. Trimming shortened V by 4 bases and J by 0 bases, and 5 bases separated the two germline ends. The CDR3 here is CASSRLSYNEQFF. DNA for the CDR3: TGCGCCAGCAGCCGACTCTCCTACAATGAGCAGTTCTTC.

V usage is TRBV7-6 and J usage is TRBJ2-2, with a tentative D call TRBD2 (6 bases). Germline CDR1 reads SGHVS; CDR2 reads FNYEAQ. The CDR3 has 16 amino acids. V was pared by 0 bases and J by 6 bases, with 14 bases between. The DNA of the CDR3 is TGTGCCAGCAGCTTAGCGGTGGAGGGTCGTTCCGGGGAGCTGTTTTTT. Its translation: CASSLAVEGRSGELFF. The full variable domain, with the rest looked up from reference TRBV7-6 and TRBJ2-2, is GAGVSQSPRYKVTKRGQDVALRCDPISGHVSLYWYRQALGQGPEFLTYFNYEAQQDKSGLPNDRFSAERPEGSISTLTIQRTEQRDSAMYRCASSLAVEGRSGELFFGEGSRLTVL.

The chain combines TRBV27 with TRBJ2-3; 9 bases map to TRBD2. The CDR3 is 15 residues long. The germline CDR1 and CDR2 sequences are MNHEY and SMNVEV (reference sequence). The ends lost 3 bases at V and 6 bases at J; junction bases unmatched: 7. The CDR3 DNA follows: TGTGCCAGCAGTTTTCTAGCGGGATGGATGGATACGCAGTATTTT. This encodes CASSFLAGWMDTQYF.

This clonotype was seen a single time. One base away lies a much larger clone, so this may be a sequencing read error. The chain recombines TRBV4-2 with TRBJ2-7; tentatively, D is TRBD2 (7 bases). Germline lookup yields CDR1 LGHNA and CDR2 YNFKEQ. The CDR3 has 15 residues. V lost 8 bases and J lost 2, with 19 bases in between. CDR3 DNA sequence: TGTGCCAGCTGCGAAGTGCGAGGGGGGGCCTACGAGCAGTACTTC. This codes for CASCEVRGGAYEQYF.

The table lists this clonotype with a few counts. J is TRBJ2-2 and V is TRBV18; tentative D call: TRBD2 (5 bases). CDR1 is KGHSH and CDR2 is LQKENI in the germline V gene. The CDR3 length is 13 residues. V was cut by 0 bases and J by 7 bases, with 6 bases left in between. CDR3 loop: CASSPPGLGELFF. CDR3 DNA: TGTGCCAGCTCACCACCCGGACTCGGGGAGCTGTTTTTT.

There are many counts of this clonotype. This chain uses TRBV7-9 with TRBJ1-6, with unresolved D. Trimming removed 5 bases at V and 2 bases at J, with 13 bases between. The CDR3 has 16 residues. Germline CDR1 reads SEHNR; CDR2 reads FQNEAQ (reference sequence). This CDR3 reads CASSAEISAYNSPLHF. DNA for the CDR3: TGTGCCAGCAGCGCGGAAATAAGCGCCTATAATTCACCCCTCCACTTT. Together with reference TRBV7-9 and TRBJ1-6, the CDR3 gives the full variable domain: DTGVSQNPRHKITKRGQNVTFRCDPISEHNRLYWYRQTLGQGPEFLTYFQNEAQLEKSRLLSDRFSAERPKGSFSTLEIQRTEQGDSAMYLCASSAEISAYNSPLHFGNGTRLTVT.

The rearrangement links TRBV4-3 to TRBJ1-3; 7 nucleotides agree with TRBD1. The germline V gene encodes CDR1 LGHNA and CDR2 YSLEER. The ends lost 0 bases at V and 4 bases at J; junction bases unmatched: 9. CDR3 length: 17 amino acids. CDR3 sequence (DNA): TGCGCCAGCAGCCAAGACAGCGTGGGACAGACGGGAAACACCATATATTTT. Translation: CASSQDSVGQTGNTIYF.

The CDR3 loop is CASSLGRLTDTQYF. As DNA, the CDR3 is TGTGCCAGCAGCTTAGGGCGGCTCACAGATACGCAGTATTTT. This chain connects TRBV13 to TRBJ2-3; D is ambiguous. Between the trimmed V and J ends, which lost 0 bases and 2 bases, there was a span of 6 bases. The germline V gene has CDR1 PRHDT and CDR2 FYEKMQ (reference sequence). This CDR3 is 14 amino acids long.